Each of the 18 T cell receptor beta chains below was sequenced from the same sample in a study of T cell responses to AZD1222 COVID-19 vaccine. Method: immunoSEQ multiplex PCR; TCRdb's copy keeps in-frame clones and lacks some. The sample yields some 130,000 clones, approximately 85% seen once. The sequencing used peripheral blood, collected 28 days after the second dose of the MenACWY control vaccine. Receptors originate from an adult who received the MenACWY meningococcal vaccine as a control.

The V call is TRBV27, the J call TRBJ2-1; D not resolved. Germline V gives CDR1 MNHEY, CDR2 SMNVEV (reference sequence). The ends were cut back, 3 bases at V and 0 bases at J, with 12 bases in the middle. The CDR3 loop spans 16 amino acids. The CDR3 DNA reads TGTGCCAGCAGTTTCACCCCCATGAGCTCCTACAATGAGCAGTTCTTC. Protein product: CASSFTPMSSYNEQFF.

The CDR3 DNA reads as TGTGCCAGCAGTTTTAGTACACCCCTCTCTGGGGCCAACGTCCTGACTTTC. It is translated as CASSFSTPLSGANVLTF. The chain uses TRBV7-8 and TRBJ2-6; D is unresolved. Germline V gives CDR1 SGHVS, CDR2 FQNEAQ. This CDR3 is built from 17 residues. The V end was cut by 6 bases, the J end by 0 bases, with 15 bases between.

This chain uses TRBV2 with TRBJ1-1; D is uncertain. Trimming took 6 bases from V and 0 from J, leaving 8 bases between them. Germline lookup yields CDR1 SNHLY and CDR2 FYNNEI. The CDR3 runs 13 residues. The CDR3 protein is CASRWTVNTEAFF. DNA of the CDR3: TGTGCCAGCAGATGGACGGTGAACACTGAAGCTTTCTTT.

The CDR3 loop is CAISEWTSGGHNEQFF. For the CDR3, the DNA is TGTGCCATCAGTGAGTGGACTAGCGGGGGACACAATGAGCAGTTCTTC. The chain couples TRBV10-3 to TRBJ2-1; 13 nucleotides match TRBD2. V gave up 1 base and J gave up 5 bases; unmatched junction bases: 2. Germline lookup yields CDR1 ENHRY and CDR2 SYGVKD. This CDR3 contains 16 residues.

The genes are TRBV20-1 and TRBJ1-1; D is ambiguous. CDR3 length: 11 residues. Germline V lookup: CDR1 DFQATT, CDR2 SNEGSKA (reference sequence). V dropped 6 bases and J dropped 3 bases, with 8 bases sitting between them. CDR3 DNA sequence: TGCAGTGCCCCCCAGTACACTGAAGCTTTCTTT. This sequence encodes CSAPQYTEAFF.

The V gene is TRBV7-8, the J gene TRBJ2-1; TRBD2 aligns across 14 bases. Unmatched junction bases numbered 5, after V lost 9 bases and J lost 4 bases. The CDR3 consists of 15 residues. In germline, CDR1 is SGHVS, CDR2 FQNEAQ. The CDR3 loop reads CASRTSGRLYNEQFF. CDR3 nucleotide sequence: TGTGCCAGTAGGACTAGCGGGAGGTTATACAATGAGCAGTTCTTC.

In this sample, this clone turned up a few times. The genes are TRBV12-3 or TRBV12-4 and TRBJ2-3; no clear D. With 6 bases removed from V and 0 bases from J, the gap between germline ends came to 7 bases. The CDR3 contains 13 residues. The CDR3 DNA reads as TGTGCCAGCAGGACATCCAGCACAGATACGCAGTATTTT. Encoded protein: CASRTSSTDTQYF.

V is TRBV5-6 and J is TRBJ1-1; D call uncertain. Germline V CDR1 and CDR2: SGHDT, YYEEEE. The V end was cut by 3 bases, the J end by 4 bases, with 10 bases between. The CDR3 consists of 13 residues. The DNA of the CDR3 is TGTGCCAGCAGCTCCGTGACGGTCACTGAAGCTTTCTTT. Encoded protein: CASSSVTVTEAFF.

V gene TRBV7-8 combines with J gene TRBJ2-7; 7 nucleotides line up with TRBD2. With 6 bases clipped from V and 0 bases from J, the junction kept 5 bases outside the gene matches. CDR3 length equals 14 residues. Germline V gene lookup returns CDR1 SGHVS and CDR2 FQNEAQ. Here the CDR3 DNA reads TGTGCCAGCAGTGTGGGCGGGAGCTCCTACGAGCAGTACTTC. Translating gives CASSVGGSSYEQYF.

In its sample, this clone was seen once. The chain couples TRBV19 to TRBJ1-1; D might be TRBD1 (5 bases). The CDR3 covers 14 residues. V lost 2 bases and J lost 4, with 11 bases in between. Germline lookup yields CDR1 LNHDA and CDR2 SQIVND (reference sequence). CDR3 in DNA: TGTGCCAGTAGTATACCAGGGAGTGCCACTGAAGCTTTCTTT. Its translation is CASSIPGSATEAFF.

The chain couples TRBV12-1 to TRBJ2-1. TRBV12-1 has pseudogene status. This CDR3 spans 14 amino acids. Here the CDR3 reads CASSDGRFYNEQFF. The CDR3, as DNA: TGTGCCAGCAGCGACGGCAGATTTTACAATGAGCAGTTCTTC.

This chain links TRBV10-3 with TRBJ1-3, with 7 positions matching TRBD1. Per germline, CDR1 ENHRY and CDR2 SYGVKD. The J segment lost 5 bases and the V segment lost 7 bases, leaving 5 bases of the junction unmatched. The CDR3 contains 13 residues. CDR3 protein: CAIMWDSRNTIYF. Here the CDR3 DNA reads TGTGCCATCATGTGGGACAGCCGAAACACCATATATTTT.

The V call is TRBV6-5, the J call TRBJ2-5; D ambiguous. CDR3 length: 15 residues. Germline V gene lookup returns CDR1 MNHEY and CDR2 SVGAGI. V lost 2 bases and J lost 4, with 14 bases in between. The CDR3 sequence: CASSYEATEGETQYF. The CDR3 nucleotides read TGTGCCAGCAGTTACGAGGCCACAGAAGGAGAGACCCAGTACTTC.

CDR3 bases: TGTGCCAGCTCACCTCAGGGGATCAATAGCAATCAGCCCCAGCATTTT. It is translated as CASSPQGINSNQPQHF. This chain links TRBV18 with TRBJ1-5; tentative D call: TRBD1 (6 bases). Germline loops: CDR1 KGHSH, CDR2 LQKENI. This CDR3 contains 16 residues. The V end was cut by 3 bases, the J end by 0 bases, with 12 bases between.

This chain links TRBV28 with TRBJ2-7; possibly TRBD1 for D (7 bases). In germline, CDR1 is MDHEN, CDR2 SYDVKM. The CDR3 spans 14 residues. V lost 6 bases and J lost 3, with 15 bases in between. CDR3 sequence: CASSPGGQIYEQYV. The CDR3 nucleotides read TGTGCCAGCAGCCCCGGGGGACAGATCTACGAGCAGTACGTC.

This rearrangement joins TRBV14 to TRBJ1-3; TRBD1 is a possible D gene (6 bases). Looked up from germline, CDR1 is SGHDN and CDR2 is FVKESK. V was pared by 5 bases and J by 1 base, with 9 bases between. This CDR3 spans 14 amino acids. CDR3 sequence: CASSEQGSGNTIYF. The DNA for the CDR3 is TGTGCCAGCAGCGAACAGGGATCTGGAAACACCATATATTTT.

This chain connects TRBV5-4 to TRBJ1-1, with 9 bases aligning to TRBD1. The CDR3 totals 15 residues. Germline values: CDR1 SGHNT, CDR2 YYREEE (reference sequence). J lost 6 bases, V lost 2 bases, and 8 bases had no gene match. This chain's CDR3 is CASSFIDRGAPEAFF. In DNA form, the CDR3 reads TGTGCCAGCAGCTTTATCGACAGGGGGGCCCCTGAAGCTTTCTTT.

The genes are TRBV7-3 and TRBJ1-1; tentative D call: TRBD1 (6 bases). V was shortened by 4 bases and J by 6 bases, with 12 bases between the two germline ends. CDR1 and CDR2 from the germline V gene are SGHTA and FQGTGA. The CDR3 totals 13 residues. The CDR3 sequence is CASSSQGFAEAFF. The CDR3 DNA follows: TGTGCCAGCAGCTCCCAGGGGTTCGCTGAAGCTTTCTTT. Full variable domain (rest looked up from reference TRBV7-3 and TRBJ1-1): GAGVSQTPSNKVTEKGKYVELRCDPISGHTALYWYRQSLGQGPEFLIYFQGTGAADDSGLPNDRFFAVRPEGSVSTLKIQRTERGDSAVYLCASSSQGFAEAFFGQGTRLTVV.